This T cell receptor beta chain was observed in a study of TIL therapy for anti-PD-1-resistant metastatic lung cancer. Study-wide context: By whole-exome sequencing, median non-synonymous tumor mutation burden was roughly 1.4 mutations per megabase.

This clone came up a few times. Its antigen is unknown. Time point given: pre-treatment sample, taken before nivolumab and TIL therapy. Pleural nodules or supraclavicular lymph nodes made up most of the excised metastases sampled. The immunoSEQ assay was v3. Assay: immunoSEQ multiplex PCR; the TCRdb copy retains only in-frame clones and omits some. The repertoire has approximately 97,000 clones, less than 70% of them found once; the top ten carry about 10%. Overall study findings and caveats: Compared with baseline intratumoral T cells, expanded TIL cultures were more clonal and less diverse (around 5.7% vs 31%).

This sample comprised tumor tissue, obtained at baseline. This TCR derives from a person between 25 and 79 years old with non-small cell lung cancer.

CDR3 sequence: CASSRKAANEKLFF. The CDR3 nucleotides are TGTGCCAGCAGTCGTAAGGCGGCTAATGAAAAACTGTTTTTT. The chain uses TRBV6-5 and TRBJ1-4; D call uncertain. CDR1 and CDR2 from the germline V gene are MNHEY and SVGAGI. V shed 5 bases and J shed 3 bases, with 10 bases lying between them. The CDR3 extends over 14 amino acids.